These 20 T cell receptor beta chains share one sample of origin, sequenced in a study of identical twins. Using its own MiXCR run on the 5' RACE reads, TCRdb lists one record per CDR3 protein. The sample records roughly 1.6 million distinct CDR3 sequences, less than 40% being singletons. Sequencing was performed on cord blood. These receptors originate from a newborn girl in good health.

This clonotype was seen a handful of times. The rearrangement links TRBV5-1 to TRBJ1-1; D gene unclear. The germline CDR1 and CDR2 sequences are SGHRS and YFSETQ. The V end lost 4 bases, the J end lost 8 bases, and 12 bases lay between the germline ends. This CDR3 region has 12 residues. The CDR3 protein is CASSRSPPEAFF. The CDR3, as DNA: TGCGCCAGCAGCAGAAGCCCACCAGAAGCTTTCTTT.

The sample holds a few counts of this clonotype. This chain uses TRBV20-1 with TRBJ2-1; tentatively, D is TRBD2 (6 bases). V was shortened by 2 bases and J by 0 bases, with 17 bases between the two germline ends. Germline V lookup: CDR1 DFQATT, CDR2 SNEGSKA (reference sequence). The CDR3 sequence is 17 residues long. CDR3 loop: CSARTGVAAFSYNEQFF. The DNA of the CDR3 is TGCAGTGCTAGAACTGGGGTAGCGGCCTTCTCCTACAATGAGCAGTTCTTC.

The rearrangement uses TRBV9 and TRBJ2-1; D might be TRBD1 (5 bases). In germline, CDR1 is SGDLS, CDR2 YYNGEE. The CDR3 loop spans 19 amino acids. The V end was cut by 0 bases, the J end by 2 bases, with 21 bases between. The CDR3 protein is CASSVATPAREITYNEQFF. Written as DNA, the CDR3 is TGTGCCAGCAGCGTAGCTACCCCAGCCAGGGAAATCACCTACAATGAGCAGTTCTTC.

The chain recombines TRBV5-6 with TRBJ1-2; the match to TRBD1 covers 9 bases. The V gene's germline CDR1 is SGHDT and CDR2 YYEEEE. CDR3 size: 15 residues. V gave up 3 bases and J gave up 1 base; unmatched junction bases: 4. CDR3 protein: CASSWGTGFNYGYTF. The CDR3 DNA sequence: TGTGCCAGCAGCTGGGGGACAGGGTTTAACTATGGCTACACCTTC.

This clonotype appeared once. Written as DNA, the CDR3 is TGTGCCAGTAGTATCCCCGGGGGAGGGTCCACTGAAGCTTTCTTT. Translating it yields CASSIPGGGSTEAFF. The genes are TRBV19 and TRBJ1-1; weak D call: TRBD1 (5 bases). CDR1 is LNHDA and CDR2 is SQIVND in the germline V gene (reference sequence). V dropped 3 bases and J dropped 4 bases, with 15 bases sitting between them. The CDR3 has 15 amino acids.

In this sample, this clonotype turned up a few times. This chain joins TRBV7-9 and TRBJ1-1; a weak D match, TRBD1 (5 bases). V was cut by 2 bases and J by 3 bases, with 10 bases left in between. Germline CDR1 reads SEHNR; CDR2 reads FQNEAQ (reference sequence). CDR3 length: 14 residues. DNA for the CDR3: TGTGCCAGCAGCTTATCGACAGTGGACACTGAAGCTTTCTTT. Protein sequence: CASSLSTVDTEAFF.

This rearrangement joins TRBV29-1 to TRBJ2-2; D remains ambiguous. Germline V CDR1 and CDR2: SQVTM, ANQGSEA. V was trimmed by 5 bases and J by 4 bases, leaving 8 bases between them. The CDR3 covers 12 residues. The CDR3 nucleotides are TGCAGCGTTCGGGCAGCCACCGGGGAGCTGTTTTTT. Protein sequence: CSVRAATGELFF.

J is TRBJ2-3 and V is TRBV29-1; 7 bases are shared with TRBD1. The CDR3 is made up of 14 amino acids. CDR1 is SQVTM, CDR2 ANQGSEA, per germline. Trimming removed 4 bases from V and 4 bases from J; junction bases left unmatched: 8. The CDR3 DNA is TGCAGCGTTGCTCAGGGGGACGGTGCAGATACGCAGTATTTT. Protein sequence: CSVAQGDGADTQYF.

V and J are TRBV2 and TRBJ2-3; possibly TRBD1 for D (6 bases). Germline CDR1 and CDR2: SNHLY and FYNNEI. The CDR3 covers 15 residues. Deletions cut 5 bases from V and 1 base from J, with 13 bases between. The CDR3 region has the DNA TGTGCCAGCAGTCCCCCGGGACAACGCACAGATACGCAGTATTTT. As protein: CASSPPGQRTDTQYF.

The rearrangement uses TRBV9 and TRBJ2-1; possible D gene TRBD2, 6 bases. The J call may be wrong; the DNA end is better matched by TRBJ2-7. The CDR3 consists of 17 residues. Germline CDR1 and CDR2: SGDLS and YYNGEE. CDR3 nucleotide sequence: TGTGCCAGCAGCGTACGAACTAGCTCCTTTTCCTACAATGAGCAGTACTTC. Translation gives CASSVRTSSFSYNEQYF.

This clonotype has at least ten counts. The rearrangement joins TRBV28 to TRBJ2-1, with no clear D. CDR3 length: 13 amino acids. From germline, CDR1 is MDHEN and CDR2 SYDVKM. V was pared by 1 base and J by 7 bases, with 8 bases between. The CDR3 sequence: CASSLYLGNEQFF. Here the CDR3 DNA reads TGTGCCAGCAGTTTATATTTGGGGAATGAGCAGTTCTTC.

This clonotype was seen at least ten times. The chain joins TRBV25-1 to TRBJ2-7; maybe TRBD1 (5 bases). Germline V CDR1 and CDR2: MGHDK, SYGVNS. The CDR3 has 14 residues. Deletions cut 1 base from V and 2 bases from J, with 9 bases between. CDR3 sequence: CASSELGRAYEQYF. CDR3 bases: TGTGCCAGCAGTGAATTGGGCAGGGCCTACGAGCAGTACTTC.

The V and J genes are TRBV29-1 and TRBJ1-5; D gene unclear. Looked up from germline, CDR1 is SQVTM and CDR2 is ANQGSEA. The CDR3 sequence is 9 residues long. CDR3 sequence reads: CRQGQPQHF. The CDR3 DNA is TGCCGACAAGGGCAGCCCCAGCATTTT.

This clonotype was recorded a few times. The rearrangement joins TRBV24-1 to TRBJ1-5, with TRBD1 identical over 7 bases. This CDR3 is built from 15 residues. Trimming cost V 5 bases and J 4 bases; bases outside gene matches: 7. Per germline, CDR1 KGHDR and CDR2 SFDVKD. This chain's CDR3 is CATSGVGTANQPQHF. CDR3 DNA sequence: TGTGCCACCAGTGGGGTAGGGACAGCAAATCAGCCCCAGCATTTT.

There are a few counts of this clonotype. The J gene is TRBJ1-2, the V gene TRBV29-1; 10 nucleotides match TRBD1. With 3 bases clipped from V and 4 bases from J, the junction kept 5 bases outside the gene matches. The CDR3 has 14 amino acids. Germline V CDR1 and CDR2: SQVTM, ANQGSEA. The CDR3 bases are TGCAGCGTTGAGGACAGGGGGGGGACCTATGGCTACACCTTC. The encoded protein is CSVEDRGGTYGYTF. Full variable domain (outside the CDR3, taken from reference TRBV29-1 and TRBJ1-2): SAVISQKPSRDICQRGTSLTIQCQVDSQVTMMFWYRQQPGQSLTLIATANQGSEATYESGFVIDKFPISRPNLTFSTLTVSNMSPEDSSIYLCSVEDRGGTYGYTFGSGTRLTVV.

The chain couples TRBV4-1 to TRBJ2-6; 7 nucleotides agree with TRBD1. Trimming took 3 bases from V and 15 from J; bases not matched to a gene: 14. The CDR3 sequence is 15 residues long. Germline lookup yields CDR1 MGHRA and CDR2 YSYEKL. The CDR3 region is CASSQFVKRGTDLTF. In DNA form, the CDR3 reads TGCGCCAGCAGCCAGTTCGTAAAAAGGGGGACAGACCTGACTTTC.

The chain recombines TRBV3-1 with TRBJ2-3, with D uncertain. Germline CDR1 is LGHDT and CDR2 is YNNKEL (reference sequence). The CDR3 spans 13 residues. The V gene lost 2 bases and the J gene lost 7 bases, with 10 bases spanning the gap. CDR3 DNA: TGTGCCAGCAGCCAATTCCTAGAAAATACGCAGTATTTT. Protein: CASSQFLENTQYF.

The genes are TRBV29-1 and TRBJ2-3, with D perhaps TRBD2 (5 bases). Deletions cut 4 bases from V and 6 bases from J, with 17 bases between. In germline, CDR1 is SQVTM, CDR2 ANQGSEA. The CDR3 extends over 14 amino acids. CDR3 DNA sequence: TGCAGCGTTGTGGACGGAGGAAGGACGGATACGCAGTATTTT. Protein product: CSVVDGGRTDTQYF.

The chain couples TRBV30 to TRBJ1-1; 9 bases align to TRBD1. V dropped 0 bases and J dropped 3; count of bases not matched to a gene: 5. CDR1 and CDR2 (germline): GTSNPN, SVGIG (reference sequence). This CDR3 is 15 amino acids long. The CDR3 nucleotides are TGTGCCTGGAGTGTACGGAGACAGGGGGACACTGAAGCTTTCTTT. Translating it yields CAWSVRRQGDTEAFF.

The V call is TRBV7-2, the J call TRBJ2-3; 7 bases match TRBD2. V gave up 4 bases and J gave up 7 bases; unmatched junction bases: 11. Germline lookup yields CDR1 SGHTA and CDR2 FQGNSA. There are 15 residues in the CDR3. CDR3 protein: CASSYPGGRGNTQYF. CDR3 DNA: TGTGCCAGCAGCTATCCTGGCGGGAGAGGAAATACGCAGTATTTT.